This T cell receptor (beta chain) originates from a study of blood T cell repertoires in COVID-19. Study in general: Acute and convalescent COVID-19 specimens originated in the United States, Italy and Spain. Sources were T cells, B-cell-depleted T cells, or PBMCs; the material itself was cDNA or gDNA.

Trimming removed 1 base at V and 3 bases at J, with 8 bases between. The V gene's germline CDR1 is LGHNA and CDR2 YNFKEQ. The CDR3 extends over 14 amino acids. Per the authors' pipeline: Reference gene primer amplification in the assay estimated nucleated cell counts. This table comes from immunoSEQ multiplex PCR, and its TCRdb copy is limited to in-frame clones, with some not included. The D gene and trimming were derived from the DNA, and the V and J assignments and clone size from that table. The sample has tens of thousands of clones, just over 85% seen once. The sequence came from a woman in her 70s with acute or convalescent COVID-19. The chain links TRBV4-2 to TRBJ2-3; unclear D gene. Sequencing input: peripheral blood. CDR3 sequence: CASSQGSQTDTQYF. CDR3 nucleotides: TGTGCCAGCAGCCAAGGGAGTCAAACAGATACGCAGTATTTT.